The clone carrying this T cell receptor beta chain has a handful of counts. What it binds is unknown. The data were obtained in a study of early stage breast cancer tumors. Each sample had two DNA replicates, 0.5 ug blood or around 1.5 ug tissue. Here immunoSEQ multiplex PCR was the method, and the copy in TCRdb shows in-frame clones only, minus some. There are tens of thousands of clones in the sample; 75% to 90% occur only once, and roughly 13% lies in the top ten. Study findings and constraints: Compared with adjacent normal breast, tumors showed approximately 2.5-fold denser, more clonal T cells. Comparing each tissue with blood distinguished tumor from normal in about 90% of the 16 patients. Enriched TCRB sequences shared across patients were mostly commonly generated sequences.

The sequence was collected from a person between 55 and 69 years old with breast cancer. The source material was blood.

DNA for the CDR3: TGTGCCAGCACCGGGACTAGCGGGTTCTCCTACGAGCAGTACTTC. Amino acid sequence: CASTGTSGFSYEQYF. The chain employs TRBV28 and TRBJ2-7; TRBD2 agrees at 12 bases. The CDR3 covers 15 residues. Looked up from germline, CDR1 is MDHEN and CDR2 is SYDVKM. Germline trimming cut 7 bases from V and 0 bases from J; bases unmatched to any gene: 4.